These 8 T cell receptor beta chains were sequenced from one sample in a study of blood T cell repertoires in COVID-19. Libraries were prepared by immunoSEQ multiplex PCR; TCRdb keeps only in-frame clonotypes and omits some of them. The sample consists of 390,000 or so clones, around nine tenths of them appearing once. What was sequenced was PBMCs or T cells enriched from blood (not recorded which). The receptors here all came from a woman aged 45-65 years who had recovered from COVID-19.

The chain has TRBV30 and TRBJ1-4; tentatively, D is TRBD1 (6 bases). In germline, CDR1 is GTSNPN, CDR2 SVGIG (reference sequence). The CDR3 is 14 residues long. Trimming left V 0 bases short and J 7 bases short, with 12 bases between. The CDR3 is CAWSVGRGTEKLFF. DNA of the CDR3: TGTGCCTGGAGTGTAGGGAGGGGGACTGAAAAACTGTTTTTT.

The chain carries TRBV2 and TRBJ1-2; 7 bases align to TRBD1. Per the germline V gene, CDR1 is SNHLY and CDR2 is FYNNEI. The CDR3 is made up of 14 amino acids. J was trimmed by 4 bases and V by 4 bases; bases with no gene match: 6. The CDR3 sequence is CASSGGTDGYGYTF. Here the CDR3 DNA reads TGTGCCAGCAGTGGCGGGACAGACGGCTATGGCTACACCTTC. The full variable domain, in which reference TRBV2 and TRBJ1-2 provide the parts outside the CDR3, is EPEVTQTPSHQVTQMGQEVILRCVPISNHLYFYWYRQILGQKVEFLVSFYNNEISEKSEIFDDQFSVERPDGSNFTLKIRSTKLEDSAMYFCASSGGTDGYGYTFGSGTRLTVV.

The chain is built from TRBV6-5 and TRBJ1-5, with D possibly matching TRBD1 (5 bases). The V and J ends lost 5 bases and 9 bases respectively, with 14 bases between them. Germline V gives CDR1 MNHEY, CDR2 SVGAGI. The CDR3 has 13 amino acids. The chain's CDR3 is CASSRDFVGPQHF. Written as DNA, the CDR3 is TGTGCCAGCAGTAGGGACTTTGTGGGGCCCCAGCATTTT.

The CDR3 loop reads CASSRGQGAMHEKLFF. In DNA, the CDR3 is TGCGCCAGCAGCCGCGGACAGGGGGCGATGCATGAAAAACTGTTTTTT. The chain has TRBV4-1 and TRBJ1-4, with 11 nucleotides matching TRBD1. V shed 4 bases and J 6 bases; nucleotides not matched to a gene: 7. CDR3 length: 16 amino acids. Germline loops: CDR1 MGHRA, CDR2 YSYEKL.

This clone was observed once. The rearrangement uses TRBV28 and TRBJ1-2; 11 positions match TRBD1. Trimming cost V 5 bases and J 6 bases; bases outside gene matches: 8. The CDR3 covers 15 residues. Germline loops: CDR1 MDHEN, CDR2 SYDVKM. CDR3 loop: CASSTAGTGGDGYTF. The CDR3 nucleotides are TGTGCCAGCAGTACGGCCGGGACAGGGGGTGATGGCTACACCTTC.

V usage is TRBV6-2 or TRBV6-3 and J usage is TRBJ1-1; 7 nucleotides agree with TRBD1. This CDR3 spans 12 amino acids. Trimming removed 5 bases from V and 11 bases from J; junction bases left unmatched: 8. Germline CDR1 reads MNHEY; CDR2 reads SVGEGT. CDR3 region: CASSIQGSWAFF. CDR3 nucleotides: TGTGCCAGCAGTATACAGGGGAGTTGGGCTTTCTTT.

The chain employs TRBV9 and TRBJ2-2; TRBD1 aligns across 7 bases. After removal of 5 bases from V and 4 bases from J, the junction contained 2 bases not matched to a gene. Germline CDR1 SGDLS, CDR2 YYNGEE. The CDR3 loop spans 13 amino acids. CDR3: CASSPGGTGELFF. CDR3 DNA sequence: TGTGCCAGCAGTCCAGGGGGCACCGGGGAGCTGTTTTTT.

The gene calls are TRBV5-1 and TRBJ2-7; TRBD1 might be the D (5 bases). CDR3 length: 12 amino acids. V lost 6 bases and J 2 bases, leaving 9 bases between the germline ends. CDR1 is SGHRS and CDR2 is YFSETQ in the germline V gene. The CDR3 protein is CASKDTPYEQYF. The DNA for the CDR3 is TGCGCCAGCAAGGACACCCCCTACGAGCAGTACTTC.